This T cell receptor (beta chain) was identified during a study of cytomegalovirus exposure and HLA in healthy donors. Germline V gene lookup returns CDR1 MDHEN and CDR2 SYDVKM. The CDR3 is 14 residues long. J gave up 3 bases and V 5 bases, and 7 bases lay outside the gene matches. The PCR contained 60 Vbeta and 13 Jbeta primers. Generated by immunoSEQ multiplex PCR, the TCRdb table keeps only in-frame clones and is missing some. This sample carries about 130,000 clones, around 70% of them seen once, and the ten largest clones take around 2.1%. V gene TRBV28 combines with J gene TRBJ2-7; 7 nucleotides agree with TRBD1. This TCR derives from a woman aged 40 to 55 in good health and CMV-seropositive. Sequences were obtained from PBMCs. The CDR3 protein is CASSRTGEVYEQYF. The CDR3 DNA sequence: TGTGCCAGCAGTCGGACAGGCGAGGTCTACGAGCAGTACTTC.